This note documents a single T cell receptor beta chain sequence. The data originate from a study of cytomegalovirus exposure and HLA in healthy donors. A multiplex PCR was run with 60 Vbeta primers and 13 Jbeta primers. Clones were sequenced by immunoSEQ multiplex PCR, and TCRdb holds only the in-frame ones, with some missing. The repertoire holds 150,000 to 200,000 clones, with 75% to 85% as singletons. Trimming removed 7 bases from V and 3 bases from J; junction bases left unmatched: 9. Germline-derived CDR1 and CDR2 are MNHNS and SASEGT. The CDR3 is 14 amino acids. The TCR comes from a woman aged 18-29 years in good health and CMV-seropositive. The sequencing input was PBMCs. The chain employs TRBV6-1 and TRBJ2-7; 7 bases are shared with TRBD1. This chain's CDR3 is CASKAGTAYYEQYF. The CDR3 DNA follows: TGTGCCAGCAAAGCCGGGACAGCATACTACGAGCAGTACTTC.